One sample yielded the 11 T cell receptor beta chains listed below, sequenced in a study of identical twins. TCRdb ran MiXCR on the 5' RACE reads and lists one entry per CDR3 protein. Counted here are over 600,000 distinct CDR3 sequences, 21% occurring once; the ten biggest clones make up 4.3%. Separately, the same data were catalogued under a study of T cells expressing NK-cell markers.

Sequencing input: PBMCs. These receptors all come from a woman aged 18-30 years in good health.

V usage is TRBV20-1 and J usage is TRBJ1-2; 10 bases are a match to TRBD1. J gave up 9 bases and V 2 bases, and 6 bases lay outside the gene matches. The CDR3 length is 13 residues. From germline, CDR1 is DFQATT and CDR2 SNEGSKA (reference sequence). CDR3 sequence reads: CSARRDRGMSYTF. In DNA form, the CDR3 reads TGCAGTGCTAGAAGGGACAGGGGAATGAGCTACACCTTC.

The chain links TRBV7-9 to TRBJ2-3; maybe TRBD1 (6 bases). The length of the CDR3 is 15 residues. Germline assignment: CDR1 SEHNR and CDR2 FQNEAQ (reference sequence). V shed 6 bases and J shed 0 bases, with 13 bases lying between them. This chain's CDR3 is CASRRQASSTDTQYF. The CDR3 DNA sequence: TGTGCCAGCAGGAGACAGGCCTCGAGCACAGATACGCAGTATTTT.

This clonotype was recorded a few times. This chain joins TRBV10-2 and TRBJ2-7; 8 bases map to TRBD1. This CDR3 has 15 residues. The germline V gene encodes CDR1 WSHSY and CDR2 SAAADI. With 6 bases clipped from V and 0 bases from J, the junction kept 7 bases outside the gene matches. The CDR3 DNA reads TGCGCCAGCAGCCTCGGACAGGGTAGCTCCTACGAGCAGTACTTC. Residues: CASSLGQGSSYEQYF.

The genes are TRBV4-3 and TRBJ2-1; the match to TRBD2 covers 14 bases. The length of the CDR3 is 18 residues. The trim removed 1 base at V and 9 bases at J, leaving 11 bases unmatched. CDR1 is LGHNA and CDR2 is YSLEER in the germline V gene. CDR3 DNA: TGCGCCAGCAGCCAAGGGGGACTAGCGGGAGCCCGTGGCTCTGAGCAGTTCTTC. Encoded protein: CASSQGGLAGARGSEQFF.

This clonotype was counted between two and nine times. The rearrangement joins TRBV7-2 to TRBJ2-2; TRBD2 matches at 8 bases. Germline V gene sequence: CDR1 SGHTA, CDR2 FQGNSA. CDR3 length: 15 amino acids. V shed 5 bases, J shed 3 bases, and the junction held 5 bases outside the gene matches. CDR3 in amino acids: CASSPGGRDTGELFF. The CDR3 nucleotides read TGTGCCAGCAGCCCGGGGGGGAGAGACACCGGGGAGCTGTTTTTT. Together with reference TRBV7-2 and TRBJ2-2, the CDR3 gives the full variable domain: GAGVSQSPSNKVTEKGKDVELRCDPISGHTALYWYRQSLGQGLEFLIYFQGNSAPDKSGLPSDRFSAERTGGSVSTLTIQRTQQEDSAVYLCASSPGGRDTGELFFGEGSRLTVL.

This clonotype was counted ten times or more. The CDR3 region has the DNA TGCAGTGCCGGATCCGGACAGGGAATCCACAATGAGCAGTTCTTC. It specifies CSAGSGQGIHNEQFF. The chain employs TRBV20-1 and TRBJ2-1; 8 bases match TRBD1. The CDR3 is 15 amino acids. J gave up 5 bases and V 6 bases, and 12 bases lay outside the gene matches. Germline CDR1 reads DFQATT; CDR2 reads SNEGSKA (reference sequence).

The chain combines TRBV29-1 with TRBJ1-1; unclear D gene. This CDR3 has 11 residues. Germline CDR1 SQVTM, CDR2 ANQGSEA. The V end lost 4 bases, the J end lost 7 bases, and 10 bases lay between the germline ends. Here the CDR3 reads CSVAAGVEAFF. CDR3 nucleotide sequence: TGCAGCGTTGCTGCTGGGGTTGAAGCTTTCTTT.

The table lists this clonotype with a few counts. V gene TRBV29-1 combines with J gene TRBJ1-1; D unresolved. The germline V gene encodes CDR1 SQVTM and CDR2 ANQGSEA. CDR3 size: 11 residues. The V end was cut by 7 bases, the J end by 4 bases, with 10 bases between. This CDR3 is CSAWEATEAFF. The DNA for the CDR3 is TGCAGCGCTTGGGAGGCCACTGAAGCTTTCTTT.

This chain joins TRBV3-1 and TRBJ2-7; possibly TRBD2 for D (6 bases). Trimming left V 0 bases short and J 3 bases short, with 15 bases between. In germline, CDR1 is LGHDT, CDR2 YNNKEL (reference sequence). The CDR3 runs to 16 residues. The CDR3 spells CASSQDLGRGLYEQYF. CDR3 in DNA: TGTGCCAGCAGCCAAGATCTGGGCCGGGGACTCTACGAGCAGTACTTC.

V gene TRBV6-2 or TRBV6-3 combines with J gene TRBJ2-7, with a possible D match to TRBD2 (5 bases). This CDR3 contains 14 residues. Looked up from germline, CDR1 is MNHEY and CDR2 is SVGEGT. V was shortened by 6 bases and J by 2 bases, with 14 bases between the two germline ends. CDR3 loop: CASSFAGGPYEQYF. DNA of the CDR3: TGTGCCAGCAGCTTCGCGGGTGGGCCCTACGAGCAGTACTTC.

There are a few counts of this clonotype. The CDR3 here is CASSYSLGGGEETQYF. In DNA form, the CDR3 reads TGTGCCAGCAGTTACTCCCTTGGCGGGGGGGAAGAGACCCAGTACTTC. V usage is TRBV6-5 and J usage is TRBJ2-5, with 9 bases aligning to TRBD2. Germline V gives CDR1 MNHEY, CDR2 SVGAGI. The CDR3 is 16 amino acids. V shed 0 bases and J 3 bases; nucleotides not matched to a gene: 5.